In this sample, the clone carrying this T cell receptor beta chain turned up many times. The CDR3 length is 13 residues. In germline, CDR1 is SGHAT, CDR2 FQNNGV. Between the trimmed V and J ends, which lost 1 base and 4 bases, there was a span of 7 bases. The data originate from a study of T cells in Graves' hyperthyroidism and ophthalmopathy. The TCR beta CDR3 regions underwent amplification using RNA transcripts as the source. First-round RT-PCR with HTBI primers amplified the TCR CDR3 region. In TCRdb, the multiplex PCR reads were re-called with MiXCR into one record per CDR3 protein. Among fewer than 650,000 distinct CDR3 sequences listed, approximately 15% were seen once.

Sequenced material: blood. This receptor was obtained from a woman in her 30s with Graves' hyperthyroidism that later progressed to Graves' ophthalmopathy. The rearrangement joins TRBV11-2 to TRBJ1-2; no definite D call. The CDR3 region is CASSLVRIYGYTF. CDR3 in DNA: TGTGCCAGCAGCTTAGTACGGATCTATGGCTACACCTTC.